The clone carrying this TCR beta chain ranks as large. The same CDR3 arises from other DNA sequences in this sample as well. Original methodology: Clinicopathological groups differed in CDR3, with these differences serving to build a distant-metastasis classifier for papillary thyroid cancer. TCRdb redid the clone calls on the PCR reads using MiXCR. For this entry, the V and J calls and clone size follow TCRdb and not the study's own pipeline. The sample contains about 22,000 clones, roughly a sixth of which appear only once. Prior to thyroid surgery, none of the patients had received any treatment. This specimen belongs to a study of metastatic and nonmetastatic thyroid tumors. Germline assignment: CDR1 MNHNS and CDR2 SASEGT. Trimming shortened V by 2 bases and J by 4 bases, and 9 bases separated the two germline ends. This CDR3 has 13 amino acids.

V is TRBV6-1 and J is TRBJ2-7, with D tentatively TRBD1 or TRBD2 (5 bases each). Sequencing input: adjacent normal tissue. The TCR comes from a male donor with papillary thyroid cancer or a benign thyroid nodule (not recorded which). Some clones in this sample may be carry-over from other donors' samples. CDR3 nucleotide sequence: TGTGCCAGCAGTGAAAGGGGAGCGTACGAGCAGTACTTC. As protein: CASSERGAYEQYF.